This is a list of T cell receptor beta chains from one sample in a study of blood T cell repertoires in COVID-19. Some clones are missing from TCRdb's copy, which holds only in-frame ones; the method was immunoSEQ multiplex PCR. In the table there are a few hundred thousand clones, 86% of which are singletons. Sequenced material: peripheral blood. The source of these receptors is a woman in her 70s with COVID-19, enrolled during active disease. CDR3s include the opening cysteine and the closing phenylalanine or tryptophan. A D gene is named only where the DNA matches it firmly. Some rows mark clone size as missing; the rest say once, few, many or name a class of expanded clone.

V gene,CDR3 length,clone size,J gene,D gene,CDR3 protein,CDR3 DNA
TRBV6-5,14,once,TRBJ2-1,TRBD2,CASAQLAGVNEQFF,TGTGCCAGCGCCCAACTAGCGGGGGTAAATGAGCAGTTCTTC
TRBV5-1,13,-,TRBJ1-6,-,CASSFQNNSPLHF,TGCGCCAGCAGCTTCCAGAATAATTCACCCCTCCACTTT
TRBV7-2,13,-,TRBJ2-1,-,CASSFEGGNEQFF,TGTGCCAGCAGCTTTGAGGGAGGCAATGAGCAGTTCTTC
TRBV28,16,-,TRBJ2-7,TRBD1,CASSLSPPTGAYEQYF,TGTGCCAGCAGTTTATCCCCGCCGACAGGGGCTTACGAGCAGTACTTC
TRBV7-3,15,once,TRBJ2-1,TRBD1,CASSLDRGSYNEQFF,TGTGCCAGCAGCCTTGACAGGGGTTCCTACAATGAGCAGTTCTTC
TRBV3-1/TRBV3-2,13,few,TRBJ1-1,-,CASSQHGAREAFF,TGTGCCAGCAGCCAACATGGGGCGCGAGAAGCTTTCTTT
TRBV5-1,15,-,TRBJ1-4,-,CASSSLQGEGEKLFF,TGCGCCAGCAGCTCTTTACAGGGCGAGGGAGAAAAACTGTTTTTT
TRBV27,15,-,TRBJ2-2,-,CASSPSPGGPGELFF,TGTGCCAGCAGTCCCAGTCCAGGGGGGCCCGGGGAGCTGTTTTTT
TRBV5-1,15,-,TRBJ1-6,-,CASSLAPGVNSPLHF,TGCGCCAGCAGCTTGGCCCCAGGGGTGAATTCACCCCTCCACTTT
TRBV5-8,15,-,TRBJ1-5,TRBD1,CASSFGQGSNQPQHF,TGTGCCAGCAGCTTCGGACAGGGATCCAATCAGCCCCAGCATTTT
TRBV6-5,15,-,TRBJ2-3,TRBD2,CASSPSRGVTDTQYF,TGTGCCAGCAGCCCCTCGCGGGGGGTCACAGATACGCAGTATTTT
TRBV19,14,-,TRBJ1-1,-,CAIQGGGPNTEAFF,TGCGCCATTCAAGGGGGGGGTCCGAACACTGAAGCTTTCTTT
TRBV10-2,14,-,TRBJ2-3,TRBD1,CASSTGGRPDTQYF,TGCGCCAGCAGCACAGGGGGTAGACCAGATACGCAGTATTTT
TRBV6-5,13,-,TRBJ1-1,-,CASSYAGNTEAFF,TGTGCCAGCAGTTACGCAGGGAACACTGAAGCTTTCTTT
TRBV7-9,18,-,TRBJ2-1,TRBD2,CASSLLRTSGAEYNEQFF,TGTGCCAGCAGCTTACTTCGGACTAGCGGGGCCGAATACAATGAGCAGTTCTTC
TRBV27,12,-,TRBJ1-1,TRBD1,CASSRNRGEAFF,TGTGCCAGCAGCCGTAACAGGGGCGAAGCTTTCTTT
TRBV2,15,-,TRBJ2-2,TRBD1,CASRQGQGSHGELFF,TGTGCCAGCAGACAGGGACAGGGTAGTCACGGGGAGCTGTTTTTT
TRBV28,16,-,TRBJ2-7,TRBD1,CASSSFGTGGSYEQYF,TGTGCCAGCAGTTCCTTCGGGACAGGGGGCTCCTACGAGCAGTACTTC
TRBV7-9,14,-,TRBJ1-3,-,CASSLVGAGNTIYF,TGTGCCAGCAGCTTAGTAGGGGCTGGAAACACCATATATTTT
TRBV18,13,once,TRBJ2-7,-,CASSPPRGYEQYF,TGTGCCAGCTCACCCCCTCGGGGTTACGAGCAGTACTTC
TRBV30,14,-,TRBJ1-2,TRBD1,CAWSWGRGIYGYTF,TGTGCCTGGAGTTGGGGCAGGGGGATCTATGGCTACACCTTC
TRBV5-1,13,-,TRBJ2-5,-,CASSLEQRETQYF,TGCGCCAGCAGCTTGGAACAGAGAGAGACCCAGTACTTC
TRBV4-2,14,-,TRBJ1-5,-,CASSQGWGAQPQHF,TGTGCCAGCAGCCAAGGTTGGGGAGCTCAGCCCCAGCATTTT
TRBV18,13,-,TRBJ2-3,-,CASSSQLGDTQYF,TGTGCCAGCTCTTCCCAGCTCGGGGATACGCAGTATTTT
TRBV9,13,-,TRBJ1-1,-,CASSVAGRTEAFF,TGTGCCAGCAGCGTAGCGGGTCGGACTGAAGCTTTCTTT
TRBV6-5,12,-,TRBJ1-2,TRBD1,CASSQGAYGYTF,TGTGCCAGCAGTCAGGGGGCCTATGGCTACACCTTC
TRBV27,14,-,TRBJ1-2,-,CASSLTGSYYGYTF,TGTGCCAGCAGCCTGACAGGTTCCTACTATGGCTACACCTTC